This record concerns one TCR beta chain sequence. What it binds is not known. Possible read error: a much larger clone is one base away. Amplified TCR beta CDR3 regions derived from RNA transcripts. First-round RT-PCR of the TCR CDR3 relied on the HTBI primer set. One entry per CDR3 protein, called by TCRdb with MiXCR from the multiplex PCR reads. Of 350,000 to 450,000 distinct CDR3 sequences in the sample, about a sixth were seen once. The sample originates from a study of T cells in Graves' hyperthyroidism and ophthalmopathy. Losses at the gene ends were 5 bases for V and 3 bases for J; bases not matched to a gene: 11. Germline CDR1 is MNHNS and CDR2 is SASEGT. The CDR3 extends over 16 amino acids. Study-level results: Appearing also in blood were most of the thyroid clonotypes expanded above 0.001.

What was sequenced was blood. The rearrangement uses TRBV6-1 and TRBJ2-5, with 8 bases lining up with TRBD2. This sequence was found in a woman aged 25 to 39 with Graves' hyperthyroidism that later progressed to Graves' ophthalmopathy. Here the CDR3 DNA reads TGTGCCAGCAGTATCCTCATTAGCGGGACTGAAGAGACCCAGTACTTC. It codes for CASSILISGTEETQYF.